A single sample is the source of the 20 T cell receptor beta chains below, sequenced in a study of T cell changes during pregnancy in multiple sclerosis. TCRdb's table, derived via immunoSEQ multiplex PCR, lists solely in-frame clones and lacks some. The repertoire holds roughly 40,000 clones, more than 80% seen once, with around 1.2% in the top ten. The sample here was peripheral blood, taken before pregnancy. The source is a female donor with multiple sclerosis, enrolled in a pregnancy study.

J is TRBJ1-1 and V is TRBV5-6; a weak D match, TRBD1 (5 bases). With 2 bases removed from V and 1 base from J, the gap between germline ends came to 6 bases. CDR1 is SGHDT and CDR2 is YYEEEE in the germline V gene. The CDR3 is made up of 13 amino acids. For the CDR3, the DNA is TGTGCCAGCAGCTTACAGGCGAACACTGAAGCTTTCTTT. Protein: CASSLQANTEAFF. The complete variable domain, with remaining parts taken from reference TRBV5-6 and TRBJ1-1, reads DAGVTQSPTHLIKTRGQQVTLRCSPKSGHDTVSWYQQALGQGPQFIFQYYEEEERQRGNFPDRFSGHQFPNYSSELNVNALLLGDSALYLCASSLQANTEAFFGQGTRLTVV.

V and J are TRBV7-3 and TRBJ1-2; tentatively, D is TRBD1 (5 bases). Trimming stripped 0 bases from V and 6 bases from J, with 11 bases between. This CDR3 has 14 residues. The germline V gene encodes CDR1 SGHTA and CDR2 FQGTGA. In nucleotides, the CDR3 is TGTGCCAGCAGCTTAACGTATCAGGGCGATGGCTACACCTTC. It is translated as CASSLTYQGDGYTF.

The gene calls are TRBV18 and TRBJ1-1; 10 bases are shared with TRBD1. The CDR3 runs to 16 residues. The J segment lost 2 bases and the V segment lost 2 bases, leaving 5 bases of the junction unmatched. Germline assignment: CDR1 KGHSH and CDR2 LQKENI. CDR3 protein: CASSPGTGVINTEAFF. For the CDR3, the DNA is TGTGCCAGCTCACCAGGGACAGGGGTTATAAACACTGAAGCTTTCTTT.

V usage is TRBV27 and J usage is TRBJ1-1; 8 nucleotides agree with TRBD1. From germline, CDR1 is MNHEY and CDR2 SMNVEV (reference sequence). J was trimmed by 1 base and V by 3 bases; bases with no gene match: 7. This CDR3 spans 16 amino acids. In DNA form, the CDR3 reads TGTGCCAGCAGTTTGAGGGGGGGACAGGCGAACACTGAAGCTTTCTTT. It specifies CASSLRGGQANTEAFF.

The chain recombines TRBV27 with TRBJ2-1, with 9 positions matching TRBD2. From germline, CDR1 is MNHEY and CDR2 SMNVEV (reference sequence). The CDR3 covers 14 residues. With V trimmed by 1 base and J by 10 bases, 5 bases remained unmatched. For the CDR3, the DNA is TGTGCCAGCAGTTTATTAGCGGGAGTAAGGGAGCAGTTCTTC. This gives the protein CASSLLAGVREQFF.

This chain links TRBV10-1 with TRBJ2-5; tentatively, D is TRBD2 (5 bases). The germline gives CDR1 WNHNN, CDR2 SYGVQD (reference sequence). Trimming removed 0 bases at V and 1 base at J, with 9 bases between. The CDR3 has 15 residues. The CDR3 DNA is TGCGCCAGCAGTGAGTCTTACGGGGTCCAAGAGACCCAGTACTTC. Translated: CASSESYGVQETQYF.

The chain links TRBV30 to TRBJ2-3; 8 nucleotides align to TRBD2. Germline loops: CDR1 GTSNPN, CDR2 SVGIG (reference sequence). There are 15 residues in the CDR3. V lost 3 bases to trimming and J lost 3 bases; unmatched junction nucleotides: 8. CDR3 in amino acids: CAWSGRAVRTDTQYF. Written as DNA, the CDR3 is TGTGCCTGGAGCGGGAGGGCGGTAAGGACAGATACGCAGTATTTT.

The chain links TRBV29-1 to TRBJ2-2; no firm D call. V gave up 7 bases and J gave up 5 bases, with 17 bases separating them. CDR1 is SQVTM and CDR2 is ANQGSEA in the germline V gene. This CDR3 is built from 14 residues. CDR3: CSAMVRSLTGELFF. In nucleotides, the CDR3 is TGCAGCGCGATGGTTCGGAGTCTTACCGGGGAGCTGTTTTTT.

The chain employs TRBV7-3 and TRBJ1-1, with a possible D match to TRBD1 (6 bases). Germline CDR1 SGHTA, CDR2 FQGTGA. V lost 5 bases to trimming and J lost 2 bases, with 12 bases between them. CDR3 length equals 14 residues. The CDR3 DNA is TGTGCCAGCAGCCTCCTGGGACAAAACACTGAAGCTTTCTTT. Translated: CASSLLGQNTEAFF.

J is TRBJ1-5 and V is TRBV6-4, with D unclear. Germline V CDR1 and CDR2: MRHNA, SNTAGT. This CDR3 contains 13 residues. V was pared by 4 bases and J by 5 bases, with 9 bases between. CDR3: CASSVEEYQPQHF. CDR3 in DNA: TGTGCCAGCAGTGTAGAGGAATATCAGCCCCAGCATTTT.

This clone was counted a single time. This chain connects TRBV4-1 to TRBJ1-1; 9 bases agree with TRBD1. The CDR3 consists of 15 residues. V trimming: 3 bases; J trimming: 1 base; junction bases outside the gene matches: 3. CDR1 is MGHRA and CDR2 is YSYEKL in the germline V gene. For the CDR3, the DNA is TGCGCCAGCAGCCATGTGGGACAGGGGAACACTGAAGCTTTCTTT. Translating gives CASSHVGQGNTEAFF.

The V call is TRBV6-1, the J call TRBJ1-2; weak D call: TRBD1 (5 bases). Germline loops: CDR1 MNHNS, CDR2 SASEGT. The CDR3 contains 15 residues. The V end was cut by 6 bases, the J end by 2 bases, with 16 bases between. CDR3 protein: CASRGGNNWNYGYTF. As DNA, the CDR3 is TGTGCCAGCAGGGGGGGAAACAATTGGAACTATGGCTACACCTTC.

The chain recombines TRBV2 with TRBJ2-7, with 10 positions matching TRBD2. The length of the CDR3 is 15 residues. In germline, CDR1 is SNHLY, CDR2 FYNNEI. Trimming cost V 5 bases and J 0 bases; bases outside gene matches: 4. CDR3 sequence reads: CASSTLAGASYEQYF. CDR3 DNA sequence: TGTGCCAGCAGTACTCTAGCGGGGGCCTCCTACGAGCAGTACTTC. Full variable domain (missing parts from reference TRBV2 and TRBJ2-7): EPEVTQTPSHQVTQMGQEVILRCVPISNHLYFYWYRQILGQKVEFLVSFYNNEISEKSEIFDDQFSVERPDGSNFTLKIRSTKLEDSAMYFCASSTLAGASYEQYFGPGTRLTVT.

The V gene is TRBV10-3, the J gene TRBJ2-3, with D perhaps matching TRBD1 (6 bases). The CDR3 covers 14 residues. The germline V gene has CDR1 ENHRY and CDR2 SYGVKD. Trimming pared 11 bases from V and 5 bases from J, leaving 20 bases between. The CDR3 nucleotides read TGTGCCGTAGGTCGGGAACAGGGTAGAGATACGCAGTATTTT. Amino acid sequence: CAVGREQGRDTQYF.

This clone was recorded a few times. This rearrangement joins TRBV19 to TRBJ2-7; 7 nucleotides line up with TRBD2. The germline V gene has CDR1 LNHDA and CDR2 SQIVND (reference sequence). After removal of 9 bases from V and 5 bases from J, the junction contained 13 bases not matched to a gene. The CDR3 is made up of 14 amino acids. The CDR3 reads CASQTAGVPHEQYF. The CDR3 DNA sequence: TGTGCCAGCCAAACCGCGGGGGTTCCCCACGAGCAGTACTTC.

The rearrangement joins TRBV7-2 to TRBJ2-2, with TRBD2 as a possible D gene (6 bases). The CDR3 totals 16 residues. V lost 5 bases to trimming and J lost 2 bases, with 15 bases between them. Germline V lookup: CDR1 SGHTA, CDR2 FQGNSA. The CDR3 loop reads CASSPWGDGNTGELFF. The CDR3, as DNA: TGTGCCAGCAGCCCTTGGGGGGACGGAAACACCGGGGAGCTGTTTTTT. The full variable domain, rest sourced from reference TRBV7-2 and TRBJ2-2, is GAGVSQSPSNKVTEKGKDVELRCDPISGHTALYWYRQSLGQGLEFLIYFQGNSAPDKSGLPSDRFSAERTGGSVSTLTIQRTQQEDSAVYLCASSPWGDGNTGELFFGEGSRLTVL.

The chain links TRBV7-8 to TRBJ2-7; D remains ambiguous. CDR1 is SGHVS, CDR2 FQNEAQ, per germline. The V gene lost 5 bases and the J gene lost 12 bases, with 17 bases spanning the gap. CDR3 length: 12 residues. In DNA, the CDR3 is TGTGCCAGCAGCCACGCGGTGGCTGATTGGTACTTC. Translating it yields CASSHAVADWYF.

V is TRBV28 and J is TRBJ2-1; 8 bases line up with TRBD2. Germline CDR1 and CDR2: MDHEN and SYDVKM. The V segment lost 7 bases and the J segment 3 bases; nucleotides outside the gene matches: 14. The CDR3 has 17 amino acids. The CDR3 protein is CASIRDSGTVGYNEQFF. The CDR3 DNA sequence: TGTGCCAGCATACGGGATAGCGGGACCGTCGGCTACAATGAGCAGTTCTTC.

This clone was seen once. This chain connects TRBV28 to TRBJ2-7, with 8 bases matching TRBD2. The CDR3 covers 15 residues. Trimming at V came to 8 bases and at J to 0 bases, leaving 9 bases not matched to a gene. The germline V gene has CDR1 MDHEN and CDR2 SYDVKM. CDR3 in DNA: TGTGCCAGCGAGGATAGCGGGAAGAGCTCCTACGAGCAGTACTTC. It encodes CASEDSGKSSYEQYF.

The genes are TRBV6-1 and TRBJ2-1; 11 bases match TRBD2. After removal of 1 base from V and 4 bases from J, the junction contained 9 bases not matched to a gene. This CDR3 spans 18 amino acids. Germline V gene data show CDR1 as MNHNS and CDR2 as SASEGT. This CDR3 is CASSEGGGGLAAYNEQFF. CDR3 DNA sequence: TGTGCCAGCAGTGAAGGTGGAGGGGGACTAGCGGCATACAATGAGCAGTTCTTC.